This is a list of T cell receptor beta chains from one sample in a study of cytomegalovirus exposure and HLA in healthy donors. The protocol was immunoSEQ multiplex PCR, while the TCRdb copy is restricted to in-frame clones and leaves out a portion. The table lists some 100,000 clones, roughly 75% of them singletons. The sample consisted of PBMCs. The receptor source for this set is a male donor in good health and CMV-seropositive. The CDR3 runs from the conserved cysteine through the conserved F or W. The order of the fields is CDR3 DNA, CDR3 protein, V gene, D gene, J gene, clone size. A D gene is named only where the DNA matches it firmly. Clone size, where shown, is once, few, many, or a class for clones that have expanded.

cdr3_nt: TGTGCCAGCAGTGGTGCCCCCGGGACAGGGGGCGGCGAGCAGTACTTC; cdr3_aa: CASSGAPGTGGGEQYF; v_call: TRBV25-1; d_call: TRBD1; j_call: TRBJ2-7; clone_size: -
cdr3_nt: TGTGCCAGCAGCTCCGACAGCGAAGAGACCCAGTACTTC; cdr3_aa: CASSSDSEETQYF; v_call: TRBV5-4; d_call: -; j_call: TRBJ2-5; clone_size: -
cdr3_nt: TGCAGCTTGACAATGACAGGGGGATCTGAAGCTTTCTTT; cdr3_aa: CSLTMTGGSEAFF; v_call: TRBV29-1; d_call: TRBD1; j_call: TRBJ1-1; clone_size: -
cdr3_nt: TGTGCCAGCAGTTGGGGGGACAGGGATGGCTACACCTTC; cdr3_aa: CASSWGDRDGYTF; v_call: TRBV6-5; d_call: TRBD1; j_call: TRBJ1-2; clone_size: -
cdr3_nt: TGCAGTGCTAGGGGGGGATACGAGCAGTACTTC; cdr3_aa: CSARGGYEQYF; v_call: TRBV20-1; d_call: -; j_call: TRBJ2-7; clone_size: -
cdr3_nt: TGTGCCAGCAGCCAAGTTTCCCGACAGGGTCCCCCCGAGCAGTACTTC; cdr3_aa: CASSQVSRQGPPEQYF; v_call: TRBV4-2; d_call: TRBD1; j_call: TRBJ2-7; clone_size: -
cdr3_nt: TGTGCCACCAGCACAGGACAGGGATCTAATGAAAAACTGTTTTTT; cdr3_aa: CATSTGQGSNEKLFF; v_call: TRBV15; d_call: TRBD1; j_call: TRBJ1-4; clone_size: -
cdr3_nt: TGTGCCAGCAGCCCCCTTCGACAGACTGGTGGAGGCTACACCTTC; cdr3_aa: CASSPLRQTGGGYTF; v_call: TRBV7-2; d_call: -; j_call: TRBJ1-2; clone_size: -
cdr3_nt: TGCGCCAGCAGCCAAGATTGGAAGACAGAAGGGACTGAAGCTTTCTTT; cdr3_aa: CASSQDWKTEGTEAFF; v_call: TRBV4-3; d_call: -; j_call: TRBJ1-1; clone_size: -
cdr3_nt: TGTGCCAGCAGCTTACCGAGGGGACAGTCCTACGAGCAGTACTTC; cdr3_aa: CASSLPRGQSYEQYF; v_call: TRBV5-4; d_call: TRBD1; j_call: TRBJ2-7; clone_size: -
cdr3_nt: TGTGCCAGCGGTCCTACTAGCGGGGGGCCCACCGGGGAGCTGTTTTTT; cdr3_aa: CASGPTSGGPTGELFF; v_call: TRBV7-9; d_call: TRBD2; j_call: TRBJ2-2; clone_size: -
cdr3_nt: TGTGCCAGTAGTCCCCGGACTAGCGGGGCGCAAGAGACCCAGTACTTC; cdr3_aa: CASSPRTSGAQETQYF; v_call: TRBV19; d_call: TRBD2; j_call: TRBJ2-5; clone_size: -
cdr3_nt: TGTGCCAGCAGTGAAGCGGGGGGGGCTAACTCTGGAAACACCATATATTTT; cdr3_aa: CASSEAGGANSGNTIYF; v_call: TRBV6-1; d_call: -; j_call: TRBJ1-3; clone_size: -
cdr3_nt: TGTGCCAGCAGCCGACAGAAGGGCCCCGACTACGAGCAGTACTTC; cdr3_aa: CASSRQKGPDYEQYF; v_call: TRBV7-2; d_call: -; j_call: TRBJ2-7; clone_size: -
cdr3_nt: TGCGCCAGCAGCCAAGCGGAGGGACAGGGTTTCAACGAGCAGTACTTC; cdr3_aa: CASSQAEGQGFNEQYF; v_call: TRBV4-3; d_call: TRBD1; j_call: TRBJ2-7; clone_size: -
cdr3_nt: TGCGCCACCTCATCCACAGGGACCTACGAGCAGTACTTC; cdr3_aa: CATSSTGTYEQYF; v_call: TRBV10-1; d_call: -; j_call: TRBJ2-7; clone_size: -
cdr3_nt: TGTGCCAGCAGCGTAGGGCGGGGGGCCCTGGGAACGCAGTATTTT; cdr3_aa: CASSVGRGALGTQYF; v_call: TRBV9; d_call: TRBD2; j_call: TRBJ2-3; clone_size: -
cdr3_nt: TGTGCCAGCAGCTTTCCGGGACAGGGATCCTACGAGCAGTACTTC; cdr3_aa: CASSFPGQGSYEQYF; v_call: TRBV7-9; d_call: TRBD1; j_call: TRBJ2-7; clone_size: once
cdr3_nt: TGTGCCAGCAGCCCTTCCGGGACAGGGGGCAACGAGCAGTACTTC; cdr3_aa: CASSPSGTGGNEQYF; v_call: TRBV7-9; d_call: TRBD1; j_call: TRBJ2-7; clone_size: -
cdr3_nt: TGTGCCAGCAGCTCGCTACAGGGGAATGTGCAGTTCTTC; cdr3_aa: CASSSLQGNVQFF; v_call: TRBV7-2; d_call: TRBD1; j_call: TRBJ2-1; clone_size: -
cdr3_nt: TGTGCCAGCAGCTTCTCGCGGGGGGGGGTTTTGATCGAGCAGTACTTC; cdr3_aa: CASSFSRGGVLIEQYF; v_call: TRBV7-8; d_call: TRBD2; j_call: TRBJ2-7; clone_size: -
cdr3_nt: TGCGCCAGCAGCCCCTCCGGGACAGGGTTCTCCGAGCAGTACTTC; cdr3_aa: CASSPSGTGFSEQYF; v_call: TRBV5-1; d_call: TRBD1; j_call: TRBJ2-7; clone_size: -
cdr3_nt: TGTGCCAGCAGCTTACCGGCGGGGGGGGAGAATGAGCAGTTCTTC; cdr3_aa: CASSLPAGGENEQFF; v_call: TRBV7-9; d_call: TRBD2; j_call: TRBJ2-1; clone_size: -
cdr3_nt: TGTGCCAGCAGCTTGGAAGGGGACGAGCAGTACTTC; cdr3_aa: CASSLEGDEQYF; v_call: TRBV5-4; d_call: -; j_call: TRBJ2-7; clone_size: -
cdr3_nt: TGTGCCAGCGCCGGGGATAACACTGAAGCTTTCTTT; cdr3_aa: CASAGDNTEAFF; v_call: TRBV6-1; d_call: -; j_call: TRBJ1-1; clone_size: -
cdr3_nt: TGTGCCAGTAGTATGGCCCGGACAGCTAACTATGGCTACACCTTC; cdr3_aa: CASSMARTANYGYTF; v_call: TRBV19; d_call: -; j_call: TRBJ1-2; clone_size: -
cdr3_nt: TGCGCCAGCAGCCCTGGACAGGGGTACACCGGGGAGCTGTTTTTT; cdr3_aa: CASSPGQGYTGELFF; v_call: TRBV4-1; d_call: TRBD1; j_call: TRBJ2-2; clone_size: -
cdr3_nt: TGTGCCAGCAGTTTGAAGACAGGGGTGGGGTCGGCCCAGCATTTT; cdr3_aa: CASSLKTGVGSAQHF; v_call: TRBV6-5; d_call: TRBD1; j_call: TRBJ1-5; clone_size: -
cdr3_nt: TGTGCCAGCAGAGGCGGCCAAAACCATCGGGGCTACACCTTC; cdr3_aa: CASRGGQNHRGYTF; v_call: TRBV6-5; d_call: -; j_call: TRBJ1-2; clone_size: -
cdr3_nt: TGCGCCAGCAGCGTAACAGGGGCAACTAATGAAAAACTGTTTTTT; cdr3_aa: CASSVTGATNEKLFF; v_call: TRBV5-1; d_call: TRBD1; j_call: TRBJ1-4; clone_size: few
cdr3_nt: TGTGCCAGTAGTATAGCGGGAGGAACCTACGAGCAGTACTTC; cdr3_aa: CASSIAGGTYEQYF; v_call: TRBV19; d_call: TRBD2; j_call: TRBJ2-7; clone_size: -
cdr3_nt: TGTGCCAGCAGGTCCGGGACAGGGAACCATCAGCCCCAGCATTTT; cdr3_aa: CASRSGTGNHQPQHF; v_call: TRBV27; d_call: TRBD1; j_call: TRBJ1-5; clone_size: once
cdr3_nt: TGTGCCAGCAGCGAAAGGGCGGAAGGGGGCGGCGGGGAGCTGTTTTTT; cdr3_aa: CASSERAEGGGGELFF; v_call: TRBV6-1; d_call: TRBD1; j_call: TRBJ2-2; clone_size: -
cdr3_nt: TGCGCCAGCGCGCGGACAGGGCGGGAGCCCCAGCATTTT; cdr3_aa: CASARTGREPQHF; v_call: TRBV4-1; d_call: TRBD1; j_call: TRBJ1-5; clone_size: -
cdr3_nt: TGTGCCAGCAGCGACCGGACAAGCCCCAGGAACACCGGGGAGCTGTTTTTT; cdr3_aa: CASSDRTSPRNTGELFF; v_call: TRBV2; d_call: -; j_call: TRBJ2-2; clone_size: -
cdr3_nt: TGCAGCGTTACCGGGACAGGGAACACCGGGGAGCTGTTTTTT; cdr3_aa: CSVTGTGNTGELFF; v_call: TRBV29-1; d_call: TRBD1; j_call: TRBJ2-2; clone_size: few
cdr3_nt: TGTGCCAGCAGTGAGGCGCTGGGGACTACCCAAGAGACCCAGTACTTC; cdr3_aa: CASSEALGTTQETQYF; v_call: TRBV6-1; d_call: TRBD2; j_call: TRBJ2-5; clone_size: -
cdr3_nt: TGTGCCAGTAGTATATACCTAGCGGGGGCCCGGGAGACCCAGTACTTC; cdr3_aa: CASSIYLAGARETQYF; v_call: TRBV19; d_call: TRBD2; j_call: TRBJ2-5; clone_size: few
cdr3_nt: TGTGCCAGCTATCAGAGGGAGGGAGGTGAAAAACTGTTTTTT; cdr3_aa: CASYQREGGEKLFF; v_call: TRBV6-6; d_call: -; j_call: TRBJ1-4; clone_size: -
cdr3_nt: TGTGCCTTCTCGCGGGGGACCACTATGAACACTGAAGCTTTCTTT; cdr3_aa: CAFSRGTTMNTEAFF; v_call: TRBV30; d_call: -; j_call: TRBJ1-1; clone_size: -
cdr3_nt: TGTGCCAGCAGCGTAAGGGGACTAGAACAAGATACGCAGTATTTT; cdr3_aa: CASSVRGLEQDTQYF; v_call: TRBV9; d_call: TRBD2; j_call: TRBJ2-3; clone_size: -
cdr3_nt: TGTGCCAGCAGTTTATCGGGAGTGCGGGGACACGAGCAGTACTTC; cdr3_aa: CASSLSGVRGHEQYF; v_call: TRBV27; d_call: -; j_call: TRBJ2-7; clone_size: -
cdr3_nt: TGTGCCAGCAGTTCTCGGACTAGCGGGGGGGTTGTAGATACGCAGTATTTT; cdr3_aa: CASSSRTSGGVVDTQYF; v_call: TRBV28; d_call: TRBD2; j_call: TRBJ2-3; clone_size: -
cdr3_nt: TGTGCCAGCAGTCTGAGCGGGGGGGCGATGGGGAATGAGCAGTTCTTC; cdr3_aa: CASSLSGGAMGNEQFF; v_call: TRBV28; d_call: TRBD2; j_call: TRBJ2-1; clone_size: -